The 17 T cell receptor beta chains given below trace back to one sample, sequenced in a study of long-term antiretroviral therapy in people with HIV. An immunoSEQ assay, version v3.0, was performed at survey level. The repertoire was sequenced with immunoSEQ multiplex PCR; TCRdb's copy has only in-frame clones and lacks some. This sample has fewer than 40,000 clones, with approximately 87% found just once. The sequencing here drew on unsorted PBMCs, taken 1.2 years after starting antiretroviral therapy. These receptors were collected from a woman in her forties or fifties with HIV.

This chain links TRBV19 with TRBJ2-2; D is unresolved. Germline-derived CDR1 and CDR2 are LNHDA and SQIVND (reference sequence). The length of the CDR3 is 12 residues. Trimming pared 5 bases from V and 5 bases from J, leaving 6 bases between. The CDR3 sequence: CASSRPTGELFF. CDR3 in DNA: TGTGCCAGTAGTCGACCGACCGGGGAGCTGTTTTTT.

This clone occurred a few times. The rearrangement uses TRBV30 and TRBJ2-7; D tentatively fits TRBD1 or TRBD2 (6 bases each). CDR3 size: 12 residues. Germline loops: CDR1 GTSNPN, CDR2 SVGIG (reference sequence). Trimming stripped 2 bases from V and 9 bases from J, with 14 bases between. DNA for the CDR3: TGTGCCTGGAGTAACATGAAGGGGGGGCAGTACTTC. Protein: CAWSNMKGGQYF.

This rearrangement joins TRBV10-3 to TRBJ2-6; a weak D match, TRBD2 (6 bases). The CDR3 runs to 16 residues. V lost 0 bases and J lost 1, with 7 bases in between. CDR1 is ENHRY and CDR2 is SYGVKD in the germline V gene. CDR3 DNA: TGTGCCATCAGTGAGTCGGAGGGATCTGGGGCCAACGTCCTGACTTTC. Residues: CAISESEGSGANVLTF.

This rearrangement joins TRBV5-4 to TRBJ2-6, with D possibly TRBD1 on 5 matching bases. Germline values: CDR1 SGHNT, CDR2 YYREEE (reference sequence). The CDR3 length is 15 residues. Trimming took off 0 bases at V and 2 bases at J, with 6 bases between the two ends. For the CDR3, the DNA is TGTGCCAGCAGCTTGGAAGGGGCTGGGGCCAACGTCCTGACTTTC. Amino acid sequence: CASSLEGAGANVLTF. The full variable domain, rest sourced from reference TRBV5-4 and TRBJ2-6, is ETGVTQSPTHLIKTRGQQVTLRCSSQSGHNTVSWYQQALGQGPQFIFQYYREEENGRGNFPPRFSGLQFPNYSSELNVNALELDDSALYLCASSLEGAGANVLTFGAGSRLTVL.

The chain employs TRBV5-5 and TRBJ1-6, with D possibly matching TRBD1 (6 bases). This CDR3 contains 16 residues. Germline V CDR1 and CDR2: SGHKS, YYEKEE (reference sequence). The ends were cut back, 0 bases at V and 7 bases at J, with 14 bases in the middle. CDR3 sequence reads: CASSLALGGRNSPLHF. In DNA form, the CDR3 reads TGTGCCAGCAGCTTGGCCTTGGGGGGCCGAAATTCACCCCTCCACTTT.

The chain joins TRBV2 to TRBJ1-1, with D possibly TRBD1 on 6 matching bases. This CDR3 has 14 amino acids. With 8 bases removed from V and 4 bases from J, the gap between germline ends came to 17 bases. Germline loops: CDR1 SNHLY, CDR2 FYNNEI. The CDR3 region is CASPRRTGTTEAFF. In DNA, the CDR3 is TGTGCCAGCCCTCGACGTACAGGGACCACTGAAGCTTTCTTT. Supplemented by reference TRBV2 and TRBJ1-1, the full variable domain reads EPEVTQTPSHQVTQMGQEVILRCVPISNHLYFYWYRQILGQKVEFLVSFYNNEISEKSEIFDDQFSVERPDGSNFTLKIRSTKLEDSAMYFCASPRRTGTTEAFFGQGTRLTVV.

V and J are TRBV5-4 and TRBJ2-2, with a tentative D call TRBD2 (6 bases). V lost 1 base to trimming and J lost 3 bases, with 16 bases between them. The CDR3 is made up of 17 amino acids. From germline, CDR1 is SGHNT and CDR2 YYREEE (reference sequence). The CDR3 region has the DNA TGTGCCAGCAGCTTGCGTCGGGAGTTCACGGACACCGGGGAGCTGTTTTTT. Amino acids: CASSLRREFTDTGELFF.

The count of this clone is one. The CDR3 loop is CASSYSQGGRGGYTF. The CDR3 DNA follows: TGTGCCAGCAGTTACTCACAGGGGGGTCGTGGTGGCTACACCTTC. The rearrangement uses TRBV6-6 and TRBJ1-2, with TRBD1 identical over 8 bases. V dropped 0 bases and J dropped 7; count of bases not matched to a gene: 7. CDR3 length equals 15 residues. The germline V gene encodes CDR1 MNHNY and CDR2 SVGAGI (reference sequence).

The CDR3 reads CATSRDRGGTGIQETQYF. For the CDR3, the DNA is TGTGCCACCAGCAGAGATCGGGGCGGGACAGGGATACAAGAGACCCAGTACTTC. The rearrangement uses TRBV15 and TRBJ2-5, with 9 bases identical to TRBD1. From germline, CDR1 is LNHNV and CDR2 YYDKDF (reference sequence). V lost 0 bases to trimming and J lost 2 bases; unmatched junction nucleotides: 10. CDR3 length equals 18 residues.

The chain has TRBV6-1 and TRBJ1-1; D gene ambiguous. The germline V and J ends were trimmed by 3 bases and 1 base, with 9 bases remaining between them. From germline, CDR1 is MNHNS and CDR2 SASEGT. The CDR3 totals 14 residues. Written as DNA, the CDR3 is TGTGCCAGCAGTGATTCGGTCAGGAACACTGAAGCTTTCTTT. Translated, it gives CASSDSVRNTEAFF.

This clone was picked up one time. The rearrangement joins TRBV5-5 to TRBJ2-7, with 9 bases matching TRBD1. The CDR3 has 14 residues. The V segment lost 4 bases and the J segment 3 bases; nucleotides outside the gene matches: 5. Germline-derived CDR1 and CDR2 are SGHKS and YYEKEE (reference sequence). Here the CDR3 reads CASSELTGGYEQYF. The CDR3 DNA is TGTGCCAGCAGCGAACTGACAGGGGGCTACGAGCAGTACTTC.

CDR3 loop: CASSYGTIGQPQHF. In nucleotides, the CDR3 is TGTGCCAGCAGTTACGGGACGATTGGGCAGCCCCAGCATTTT. This chain uses TRBV6-5 with TRBJ1-5; TRBD1 is a possible D gene (5 bases). Germline V CDR1 and CDR2: MNHEY, SVGAGI. There are 14 residues in the CDR3. The V gene lost 2 bases and the J gene lost 7 bases, with 12 bases spanning the gap.

V gene TRBV2 combines with J gene TRBJ2-1; D may be TRBD1 (6 bases). Trimming took 6 bases from V and 0 from J, leaving 15 bases between them. The CDR3 spans 16 residues. Looked up from germline, CDR1 is SNHLY and CDR2 is FYNNEI. The CDR3 nucleotides are TGTGCCAGCAGCCCAGGGGCGGATAGCTCCTACAATGAGCAGTTCTTC. This sequence encodes CASSPGADSSYNEQFF.

This chain joins TRBV5-1 and TRBJ2-7; the match to TRBD1 covers 10 bases. V shed 3 bases and J 7 bases; nucleotides not matched to a gene: 13. The CDR3 is 16 residues long. In germline, CDR1 is SGHRS, CDR2 YFSETQ. This chain's CDR3 is CASSSQPGQGMREQYF. DNA of the CDR3: TGCGCCAGCAGCTCTCAGCCGGGACAGGGGATGAGGGAGCAGTACTTC.

The V call is TRBV7-9, the J call TRBJ1-6; 7 bases are shared with TRBD1. The CDR3 loop spans 17 amino acids. Per germline, CDR1 SEHNR and CDR2 FQNEAQ (reference sequence). V lost 2 bases and J lost 10; bases outside the gene matches: 14. The CDR3 loop reads CASSLPGFGQVASPLHF. The CDR3 nucleotides are TGTGCCAGCAGCTTACCCGGATTCGGACAGGTTGCATCACCCCTCCACTTT.

CDR3 sequence reads: CASSLAGTGDYGYTF. CDR3 nucleotide sequence: TGTGCCAGCAGTTTAGCGGGAACGGGGGACTATGGCTACACCTTC. This chain uses TRBV27 with TRBJ1-2; perhaps TRBD1 as D (5 bases). The germline V and J ends were trimmed by 2 bases and 3 bases, with 13 bases remaining between them. Germline-derived CDR1 and CDR2 are MNHEY and SMNVEV (reference sequence). The CDR3 contains 15 residues.

This chain joins TRBV5-5 and TRBJ2-7; 7 bases agree with TRBD1. CDR1 and CDR2 from the germline V gene are SGHKS and YYEKEE (reference sequence). With 3 bases clipped from V and 2 bases from J, the junction kept 11 bases outside the gene matches. The CDR3 sequence is 16 residues long. CDR3 sequence (DNA): TGTGCCAGCAGCTCGAGGGACAGCGCCTTAACCTACGAGCAGTACTTC. Protein product: CASSSRDSALTYEQYF.